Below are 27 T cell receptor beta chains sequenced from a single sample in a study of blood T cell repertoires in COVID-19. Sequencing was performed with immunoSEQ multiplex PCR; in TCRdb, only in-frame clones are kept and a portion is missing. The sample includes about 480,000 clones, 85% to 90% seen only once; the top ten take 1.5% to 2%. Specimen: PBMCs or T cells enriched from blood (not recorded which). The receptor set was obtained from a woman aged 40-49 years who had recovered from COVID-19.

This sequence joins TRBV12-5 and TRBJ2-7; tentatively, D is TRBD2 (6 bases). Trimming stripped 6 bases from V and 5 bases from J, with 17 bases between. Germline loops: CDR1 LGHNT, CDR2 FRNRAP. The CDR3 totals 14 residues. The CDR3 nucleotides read TGTGCTAGTGGGCCGGGACTTAAAATCAACGAGCAGTACTTC. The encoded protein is CASGPGLKINEQYF.

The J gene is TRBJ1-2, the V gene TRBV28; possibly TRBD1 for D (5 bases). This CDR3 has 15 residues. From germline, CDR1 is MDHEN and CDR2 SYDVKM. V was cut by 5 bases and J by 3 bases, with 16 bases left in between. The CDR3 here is CASSEIRVRHYGYTF. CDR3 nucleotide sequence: TGTGCCAGCAGTGAAATCAGGGTGAGGCACTATGGCTACACCTTC.

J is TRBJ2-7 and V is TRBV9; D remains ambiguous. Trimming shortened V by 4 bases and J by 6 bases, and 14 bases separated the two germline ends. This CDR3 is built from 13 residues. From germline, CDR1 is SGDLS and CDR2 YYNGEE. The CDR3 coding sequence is TGTGCCAGCAGCCTGAGCCCTGCGAGCGAGCAGTACTTC. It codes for CASSLSPASEQYF.

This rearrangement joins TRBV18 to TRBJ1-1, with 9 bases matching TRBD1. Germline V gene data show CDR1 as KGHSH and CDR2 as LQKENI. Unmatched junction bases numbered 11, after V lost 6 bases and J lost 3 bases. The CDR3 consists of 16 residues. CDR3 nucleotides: TGTGCCAGCTCCAGGGGACAGGGAACAAGGGACACTGAAGCTTTCTTT. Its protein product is CASSRGQGTRDTEAFF.

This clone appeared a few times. The DNA of the CDR3 is TGCAGCGGAGAAGAGACTGACTATGGCTACACCTTC. Encoded protein: CSGEETDYGYTF. The chain recombines TRBV29-1 with TRBJ1-2, with D unresolved. Trimming stripped 7 bases from V and 3 bases from J, with 12 bases between. This CDR3 comprises 12 residues. In germline, CDR1 is SQVTM, CDR2 ANQGSEA.

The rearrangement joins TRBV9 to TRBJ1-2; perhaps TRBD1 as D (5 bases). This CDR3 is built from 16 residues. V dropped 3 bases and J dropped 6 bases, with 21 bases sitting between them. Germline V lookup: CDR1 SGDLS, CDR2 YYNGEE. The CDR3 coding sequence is TGTGCCAGCAGCGCCGACCCCGACAGACGGTGGGATGGCTACACCTTC. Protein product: CASSADPDRRWDGYTF.

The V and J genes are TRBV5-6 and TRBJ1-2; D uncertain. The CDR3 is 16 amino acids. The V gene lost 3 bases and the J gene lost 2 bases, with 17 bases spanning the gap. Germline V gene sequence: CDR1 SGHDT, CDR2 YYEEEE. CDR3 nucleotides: TGTGCCAGCAGCTCGAGGTTCCGAACTGAGAACTATGGCTACACCTTC. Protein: CASSSRFRTENYGYTF.

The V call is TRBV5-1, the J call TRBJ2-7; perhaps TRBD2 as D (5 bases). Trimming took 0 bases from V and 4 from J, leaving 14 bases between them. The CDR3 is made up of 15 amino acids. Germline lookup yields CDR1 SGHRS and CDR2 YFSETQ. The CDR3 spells CASSLGTASSYEQYF. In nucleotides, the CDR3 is TGCGCCAGCAGCTTGGGGACGGCTAGCTCTTACGAGCAGTACTTC.

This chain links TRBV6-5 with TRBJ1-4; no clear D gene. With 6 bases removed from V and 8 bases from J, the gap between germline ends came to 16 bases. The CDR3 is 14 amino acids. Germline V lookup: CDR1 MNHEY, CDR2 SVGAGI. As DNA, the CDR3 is TGTGCCAGCAGGAGAGGAGGATCTACCGAAAAACTGTTTTTT. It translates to CASRRGGSTEKLFF.

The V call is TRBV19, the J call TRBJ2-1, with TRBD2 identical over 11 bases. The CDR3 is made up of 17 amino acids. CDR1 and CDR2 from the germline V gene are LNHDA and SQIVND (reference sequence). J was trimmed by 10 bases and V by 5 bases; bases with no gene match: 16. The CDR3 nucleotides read TGTGCCAGTAGTGCGGAAACTATAGCGGGAGGGACGCGGGAGCAGTTCTTC. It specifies CASSAETIAGGTREQFF.

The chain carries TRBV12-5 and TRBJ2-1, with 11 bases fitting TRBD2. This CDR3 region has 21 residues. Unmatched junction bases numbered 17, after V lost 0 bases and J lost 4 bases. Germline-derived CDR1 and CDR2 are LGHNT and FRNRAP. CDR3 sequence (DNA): TGTGCTAGTGGTTTGGTTAAGGGGGTTTTTAGGACTAGCGGGCCTTACAATGAGCAGTTCTTC. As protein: CASGLVKGVFRTSGPYNEQFF.

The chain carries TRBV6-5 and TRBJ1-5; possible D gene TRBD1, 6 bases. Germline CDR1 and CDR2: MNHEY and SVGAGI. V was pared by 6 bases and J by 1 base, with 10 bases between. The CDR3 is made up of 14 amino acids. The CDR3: CASRVRGSNQPQHF. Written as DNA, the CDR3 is TGTGCCAGCAGAGTCAGGGGAAGCAATCAGCCCCAGCATTTT.

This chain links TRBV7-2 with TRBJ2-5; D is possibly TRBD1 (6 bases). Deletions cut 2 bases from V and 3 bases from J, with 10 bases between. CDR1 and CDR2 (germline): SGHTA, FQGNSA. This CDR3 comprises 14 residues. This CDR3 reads CASSLLGDKETQYF. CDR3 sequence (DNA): TGTGCCAGCAGCTTATTAGGGGACAAAGAGACCCAGTACTTC. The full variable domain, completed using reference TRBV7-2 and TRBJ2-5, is GAGVSQSPSNKVTEKGKDVELRCDPISGHTALYWYRQSLGQGLEFLIYFQGNSAPDKSGLPSDRFSAERTGGSVSTLTIQRTQQEDSAVYLCASSLLGDKETQYFGPGTRLLVL.

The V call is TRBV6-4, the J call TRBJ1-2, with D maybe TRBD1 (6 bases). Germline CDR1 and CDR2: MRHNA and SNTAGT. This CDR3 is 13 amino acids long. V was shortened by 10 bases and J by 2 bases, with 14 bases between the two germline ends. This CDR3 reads CATRAGENYGYTF. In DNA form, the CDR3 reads TGTGCCACCCGGGCAGGGGAGAACTATGGCTACACCTTC.

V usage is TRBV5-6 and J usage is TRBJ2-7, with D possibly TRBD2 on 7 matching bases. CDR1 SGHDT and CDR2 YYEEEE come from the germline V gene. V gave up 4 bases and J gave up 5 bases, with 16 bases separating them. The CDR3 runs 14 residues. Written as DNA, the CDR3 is TGTGCCAGCAGCCCCGGGTGGGGGGGCAACGAGCAGTACTTC. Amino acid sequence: CASSPGWGGNEQYF. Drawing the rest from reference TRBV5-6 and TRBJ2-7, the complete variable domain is DAGVTQSPTHLIKTRGQQVTLRCSPKSGHDTVSWYQQALGQGPQFIFQYYEEEERQRGNFPDRFSGHQFPNYSSELNVNALLLGDSALYLCASSPGWGGNEQYFGPGTRLTVT.

DNA of the CDR3: TGCGCCAGCAGCCAAAGTTGGGACAGTACCTACAATGAGCAGTTCTTC. This codes for CASSQSWDSTYNEQFF. The chain recombines TRBV4-3 with TRBJ2-1; 7 bases are a match to TRBD1. V was pared by 2 bases and J by 2 bases, with 6 bases of the junction left unmatched. The CDR3 runs 16 residues. The germline CDR1 and CDR2 sequences are LGHNA and YSLEER.

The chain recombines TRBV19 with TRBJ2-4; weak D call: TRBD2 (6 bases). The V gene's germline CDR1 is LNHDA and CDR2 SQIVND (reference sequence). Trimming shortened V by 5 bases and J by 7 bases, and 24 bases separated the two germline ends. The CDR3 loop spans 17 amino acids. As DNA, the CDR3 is TGTGCCAGTAGTTGGTTCGCGGAGGGGCCCCTAAGTAACATTCAGTACTTC. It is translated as CASSWFAEGPLSNIQYF.

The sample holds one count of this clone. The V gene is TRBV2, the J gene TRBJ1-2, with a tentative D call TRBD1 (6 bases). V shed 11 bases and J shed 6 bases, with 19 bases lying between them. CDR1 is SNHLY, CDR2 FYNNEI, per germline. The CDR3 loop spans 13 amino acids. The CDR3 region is CARGGDPWDGYTF. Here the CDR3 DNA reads TGTGCCCGAGGGGGGGATCCTTGGGATGGCTACACCTTC.

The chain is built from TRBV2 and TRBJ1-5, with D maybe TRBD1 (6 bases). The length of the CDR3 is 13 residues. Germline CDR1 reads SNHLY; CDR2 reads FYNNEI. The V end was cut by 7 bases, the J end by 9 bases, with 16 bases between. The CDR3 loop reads CASKGEGAGPQHF. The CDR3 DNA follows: TGTGCCAGCAAGGGGGAGGGCGCGGGGCCCCAGCATTTT.

CDR3: CASSYLGVSNSPLHF. The CDR3 DNA reads TGTGCCAGCAGTTACCTAGGTGTTAGTAATTCACCCCTCCACTTT. The V gene is TRBV6-5, the J gene TRBJ1-6; D remains ambiguous. Germline V gives CDR1 MNHEY, CDR2 SVGAGI. The CDR3 has 15 residues. The V and J ends lost 2 bases and 6 bases respectively, with 11 bases between them.

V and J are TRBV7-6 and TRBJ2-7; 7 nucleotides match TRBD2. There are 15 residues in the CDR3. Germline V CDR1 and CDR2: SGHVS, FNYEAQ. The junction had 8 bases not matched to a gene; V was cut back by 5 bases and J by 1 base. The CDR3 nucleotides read TGTGCCAGCAGCCTCACTAGCGATTCGTCCTACGAGCAGTACTTC. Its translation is CASSLTSDSSYEQYF.

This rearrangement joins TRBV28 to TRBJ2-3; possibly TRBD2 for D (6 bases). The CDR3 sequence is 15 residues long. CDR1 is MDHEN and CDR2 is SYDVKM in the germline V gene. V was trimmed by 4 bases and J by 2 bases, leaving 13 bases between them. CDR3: CASSSARENTDTQYF. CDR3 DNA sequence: TGTGCCAGCAGTTCTGCACGGGAGAACACAGATACGCAGTATTTT.

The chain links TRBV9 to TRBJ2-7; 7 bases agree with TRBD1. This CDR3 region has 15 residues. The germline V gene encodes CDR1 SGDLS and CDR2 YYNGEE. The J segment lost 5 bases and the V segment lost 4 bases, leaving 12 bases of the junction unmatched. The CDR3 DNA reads TGTGCCAGCAGCCCCCCCGGGACAGTCATCCACGAGCAGTACTTC. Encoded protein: CASSPPGTVIHEQYF. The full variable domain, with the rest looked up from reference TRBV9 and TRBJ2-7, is DSGVTQTPKHLITATGQRVTLRCSPRSGDLSVYWYQQSLDQGLQFLIQYYNGEERAKGNILERFSAQQFPDLHSELNLSSLELGDSALYFCASSPPGTVIHEQYFGPGTRLTVT.

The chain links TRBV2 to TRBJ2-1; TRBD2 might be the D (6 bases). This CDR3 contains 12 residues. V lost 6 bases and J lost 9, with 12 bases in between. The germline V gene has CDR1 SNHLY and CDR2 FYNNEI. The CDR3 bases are TGTGCCAGCAGACCCGACGGGGGTGAGCAGTTCTTC. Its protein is CASRPDGGEQFF.

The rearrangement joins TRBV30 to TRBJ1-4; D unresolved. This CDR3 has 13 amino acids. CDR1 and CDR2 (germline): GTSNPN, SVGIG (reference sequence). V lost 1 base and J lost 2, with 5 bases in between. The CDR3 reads CAWSAGTNEKLFF. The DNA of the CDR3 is TGTGCCTGGAGTGCGGGGACTAATGAAAAACTGTTTTTT.

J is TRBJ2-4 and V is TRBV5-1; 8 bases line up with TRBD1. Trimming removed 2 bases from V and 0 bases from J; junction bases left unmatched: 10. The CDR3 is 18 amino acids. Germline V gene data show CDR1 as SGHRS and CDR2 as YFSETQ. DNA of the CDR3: TGCGCCAGCAGCTTATGGACAGGGACTCCCGTAGCCAAAAACATTCAGTACTTC. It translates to CASSLWTGTPVAKNIQYF.

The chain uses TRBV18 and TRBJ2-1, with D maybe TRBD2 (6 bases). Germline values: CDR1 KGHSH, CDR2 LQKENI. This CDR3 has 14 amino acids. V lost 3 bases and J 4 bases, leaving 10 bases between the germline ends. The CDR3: CASSPLGLYNEQFF. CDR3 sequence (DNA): TGTGCCAGCTCACCCCTGGGACTTTACAATGAGCAGTTCTTC.